The 14 T cell receptor beta chains reported below all come from one sample, sequenced in a study of T cell repertoires in cytomegalovirus infection. TCRdb re-called the reads through MiXCR, storing one row per CDR3 protein. Of around 270,000 distinct CDR3 sequences in the sample, approximately 10% were seen once. The source material was PBMCs. The receptors derive from a human donor in good health (CMV status not recorded). Some clones in this sample may be carry-over from other donors' samples.

At least ten counts were recorded for this clonotype. V and J are TRBV7-2 and TRBJ1-1; D remains ambiguous. The CDR3 is 13 residues long. Trimming took 7 bases from V and 0 from J, leaving 9 bases between them. Germline V gene data show CDR1 as SGHTA and CDR2 as FQGNSA. The CDR3 bases are TGTGCCAGCATCAAGAATCTGAACACTGAAGCTTTCTTT. This encodes CASIKNLNTEAFF.

This clonotype was seen only a few times. The chain links TRBV15 to TRBJ2-2; D is perhaps TRBD1 (6 bases). The length of the CDR3 is 16 residues. Trimming shortened V by 1 base and J by 6 bases, and 15 bases separated the two germline ends. Germline V gene data show CDR1 as LNHNV and CDR2 as YYDKDF (reference sequence). CDR3 coding DNA: TGTGCCACCAGCAGAGTACAGGGAGTGTTTGCCGGGGAGCTGTTTTTT. Translating gives CATSRVQGVFAGELFF.

J is TRBJ2-7 and V is TRBV28, with 12 nucleotides matching TRBD1. The J segment lost 6 bases and the V segment lost 5 bases, leaving 11 bases of the junction unmatched. Germline V CDR1 and CDR2: MDHEN, SYDVKM. The CDR3 length is 16 residues. The CDR3 DNA follows: TGTGCCAGCAGTGGACCGGGACAGGGGGCTGTCGGCGAGCAGTACTTC. This sequence encodes CASSGPGQGAVGEQYF.

This clonotype was detected many times. The rearrangement links TRBV4-3 to TRBJ1-6; weak D call: TRBD1 (6 bases). V lost 0 bases to trimming and J lost 7 bases, with 16 bases between them. The germline CDR1 and CDR2 sequences are LGHNA and YSLEER. The CDR3 is made up of 17 amino acids. CDR3: CASSQDRGGLTNSPLHF. The CDR3, as DNA: TGCGCCAGCAGCCAAGACCGGGGGGGCCTGACGAATTCACCCCTCCACTTT.

This clonotype appeared many times. The chain recombines TRBV12-3 or TRBV12-4 with TRBJ1-5, with TRBD1 identical over 7 bases. Germline trimming cut 5 bases from V and 7 bases from J; bases unmatched to any gene: 8. The CDR3 is 14 amino acids. This CDR3 is CASSGTGAQQPQHF. CDR3 nucleotide sequence: TGTGCCAGCAGTGGTACAGGGGCACAACAGCCCCAGCATTTT.

The J gene is TRBJ2-7, the V gene TRBV27; maybe TRBD2 (7 bases). The germline CDR1 and CDR2 sequences are MNHEY and SMNVEV (reference sequence). V lost 4 bases, J lost 3 bases, and 16 bases lay in between. This CDR3 contains 15 residues. The CDR3 loop reads CASSSYGGANYEQYF. The CDR3, as DNA: TGTGCCAGCAGTTCATATGGGGGGGCAAACTACGAGCAGTACTTC.

This clonotype was counted many times. The gene calls are TRBV19 and TRBJ2-1, with 7 positions matching TRBD2. Germline assignment: CDR1 LNHDA and CDR2 SQIVND (reference sequence). The V segment lost 3 bases and the J segment 0 bases; nucleotides outside the gene matches: 5. The CDR3 has 16 amino acids. The CDR3 sequence: CASSIGRGSSYNEQFF. CDR3 nucleotide sequence: TGTGCCAGTAGTATCGGGCGGGGGTCCTCCTACAATGAGCAGTTCTTC.

The sample holds many counts of this clonotype. The CDR3 bases are TGTGCCAGTGGTGGCAGTGGGGGCCCGTGGGCAGATACGCAGTATTTT. Protein: CASGGSGGPWADTQYF. This chain connects TRBV6-1 to TRBJ2-3; the D gene is possibly TRBD1 (6 bases). The germline CDR1 and CDR2 sequences are MNHNS and SASEGT. Trimming took 9 bases from V and 4 from J, leaving 23 bases between them. This CDR3 contains 16 residues.

This clonotype occurred many times. V and J are TRBV19 and TRBJ2-2; 8 bases map to TRBD1. The CDR3 has 15 residues. J was trimmed by 4 bases and V by 4 bases; bases with no gene match: 5. The germline V gene encodes CDR1 LNHDA and CDR2 SQIVND (reference sequence). The CDR3 coding sequence is TGTGCCAGTAGTACCCAAGGACAGGGCACCGGGGAGCTGTTTTTT. This gives the protein CASSTQGQGTGELFF.

This clonotype was recorded many times. The CDR3 region has the DNA TGTGCCAGCAGCTTAGTGGACACAAGCACAGATACGCAGTATTTT. Translated: CASSLVDTSTDTQYF. The chain joins TRBV7-3 to TRBJ2-3; perhaps TRBD1 as D (5 bases). The germline CDR1 and CDR2 sequences are SGHTA and FQGTGA. Deletions cut 2 bases from V and 0 bases from J, with 9 bases between. This CDR3 has 15 residues.

Many counts were recorded for this clonotype. This chain uses TRBV7-2 with TRBJ2-5; 10 bases map to TRBD2. The V gene end was trimmed by 2 bases and the J gene end by 7 bases; junction bases not matched to a gene: 16. There are 18 residues in the CDR3. CDR1 is SGHTA and CDR2 is FQGNSA in the germline V gene. This chain's CDR3 is CASSLIGAGGTRGPTQYF. The CDR3 DNA reads TGTGCCAGCAGCTTAATCGGAGCGGGGGGGACCAGGGGTCCGACCCAGTACTTC.

This clonotype was seen at least ten times. J is TRBJ1-2 and V is TRBV5-1, with 7 positions matching TRBD1. V lost 3 bases to trimming and J lost 5 bases; unmatched junction nucleotides: 7. The CDR3 has 14 residues. From germline, CDR1 is SGHRS and CDR2 YFSETQ. The chain's CDR3 is CASSWRQGGYGYTF. CDR3 DNA: TGCGCCAGCAGCTGGCGACAGGGAGGTTATGGCTACACCTTC.

V usage is TRBV7-7 and J usage is TRBJ2-1, with a tentative D call TRBD2 (6 bases). The CDR3 length is 12 residues. CDR1 is SSHAT, CDR2 FNYEAQ, per germline (reference sequence). The CDR3 loop is CATGSVGNEQFF. The CDR3 nucleotides are TGTGCTACCGGGAGCGTCGGCAATGAGCAGTTCTTC. Full variable domain (missing parts from reference TRBV7-7 and TRBJ2-1): GAGVSQSPRYKVTKRGQDVTLRCDPISSHATLYWYQQALGQGPEFLTYFNYEAQPDKSGLPSDRFSAERPEGSISTLTIQRTEQRDSAMYRCATGSVGNEQFFGPGTRLTVL.

V is TRBV19 and J is TRBJ1-1; 7 bases are a match to TRBD1. CDR3 length: 17 amino acids. V shed 5 bases and J 0 bases; nucleotides not matched to a gene: 12. Per germline, CDR1 LNHDA and CDR2 SQIVND (reference sequence). CDR3 protein: CASSLGRDSVLNTEAFF. Here the CDR3 DNA reads TGTGCCAGTAGTCTGGGCCGGGACAGCGTACTGAACACTGAAGCTTTCTTT.